Detailed here is one T cell receptor (beta chain). The data were produced by immunoSEQ multiplex PCR, yet TCRdb's version contains in-frame clones alone and is incomplete. The data contain 110,000 to 150,000 clones, about 93% of them singletons. These data belong to a study of control samples from healthy donors and cancer patients. The V gene lost 4 bases and the J gene lost 0 bases, with 5 bases spanning the gap. The CDR3 sequence is 13 residues long. This receptor was obtained from a man in his sixties with colorectal cancer. The material sequenced was PBMCs. This chain uses TRBV12-3 or TRBV12-4 with TRBJ2-3; D is uncertain. The chain's CDR3 is CASSYLSTDTQYF. The DNA of the CDR3 is TGTGCCAGCAGTTACCTTAGCACAGATACGCAGTATTTT.